Listed here are 21 T cell receptor beta chains from one sample, sequenced in a study of blood T cell repertoires in COVID-19. TCRdb's copy holds only in-frame clones and misses some; the assay was immunoSEQ multiplex PCR. Altogether approximately 260,000 clones are present, approximately 88% being singletons, with the ten largest covering about 10%. Sequencing used peripheral blood. These receptors were obtained from a woman aged 65 to 85 with COVID-19, enrolled during active disease.

This clone was seen a few times. The chain uses TRBV7-3 and TRBJ2-2, with D perhaps TRBD2 (6 bases). This CDR3 has 16 residues. Germline V gene data show CDR1 as SGHTA and CDR2 as FQGTGA. Between the trimmed V and J ends, which lost 2 bases and 0 bases, there was a span of 10 bases. This CDR3 reads CASSLVGTANTGELFF. CDR3 nucleotides: TGTGCCAGCAGCTTAGTAGGGACTGCGAACACCGGGGAGCTGTTTTTT.

This chain joins TRBV15 and TRBJ2-1, with TRBD2 identical over 9 bases. The CDR3 covers 14 residues. Losses at the gene ends were 5 bases for V and 7 bases for J; bases not matched to a gene: 6. Germline loops: CDR1 LNHNV, CDR2 YYDKDF (reference sequence). The chain's CDR3 is CATSGPLAGNEQFF. DNA of the CDR3: TGTGCCACCAGCGGCCCCCTAGCGGGGAATGAGCAGTTCTTC.

This chain connects TRBV4-1 to TRBJ2-7; TRBD1 aligns across 10 bases. The CDR3 loop spans 16 amino acids. The V gene's germline CDR1 is MGHRA and CDR2 YSYEKL. V was pared by 2 bases and J by 3 bases, with 7 bases of the junction left unmatched. CDR3 in amino acids: CASSQPDRDRGYEQYF. As DNA, the CDR3 is TGCGCCAGCAGCCAACCCGACAGGGACAGGGGCTACGAGCAGTACTTC.

V is TRBV7-9 and J is TRBJ1-1; a weak D match, TRBD1 (5 bases). The CDR3 is 13 residues long. CDR1 and CDR2 from the germline V gene are SEHNR and FQNEAQ (reference sequence). The V gene lost 4 bases and the J gene lost 4 bases, with 10 bases spanning the gap. The CDR3 bases are TGTGCCAGCAGCTCCCAGGGTGGCACTGAAGCTTTCTTT. As protein: CASSSQGGTEAFF.

With regard to this clone: Sequence at one end of the junction differs from germline and may be a read error. The chain joins TRBV7-8 to TRBJ2-7, with 10 bases matching TRBD1. The CDR3 sequence is 13 residues long. The germline CDR1 and CDR2 sequences are SGHVS and FQNEAQ. In nucleotides, the CDR3 is TGTGCCAGCAGCTTAGCGGGGGGGACAGGGGTGGACTTC. The encoded protein is CASSLAGGTGVDF.

The CDR3 DNA is TGTGCCAGCAGTTTACTGGGACAGGATAACACCGGGGAGCTGTTTTTT. Encoded protein: CASSLLGQDNTGELFF. The rearrangement joins TRBV2 to TRBJ2-2; 8 bases fit TRBD1. CDR3 length: 16 amino acids. In germline, CDR1 is SNHLY, CDR2 FYNNEI. Trimming cost V 5 bases and J 2 bases; bases outside gene matches: 7.

The chain joins TRBV6-2 or TRBV6-3 to TRBJ2-7, with 9 bases lining up with TRBD2. J lost 3 bases, V lost 5 bases, and 5 bases had no gene match. The CDR3 covers 14 residues. Germline V gene data show CDR1 as MNHEY and CDR2 as SVGEGT. The CDR3 spells CASSAGLAGYEQYF. The CDR3 DNA is TGTGCCAGCAGTGCGGGACTAGCTGGCTACGAGCAGTACTTC.

The chain employs TRBV5-5 and TRBJ2-1; D might be TRBD2 (5 bases). The CDR3 has 16 amino acids. CDR1 SGHKS and CDR2 YYEKEE come from the germline V gene (reference sequence). V gave up 1 base and J gave up 1 base, with 12 bases separating them. The chain's CDR3 is CASSLTGRGSYNEQFF. The CDR3 DNA sequence: TGTGCCAGCAGCTTGACTGGACGGGGATCCTACAATGAGCAGTTCTTC.

The chain employs TRBV6-5 and TRBJ1-1; D remains unclear. Trimming cost V 4 bases and J 1 base, with 7 bases left between them. This CDR3 contains 13 residues. CDR1 is MNHEY, CDR2 SVGAGI, per germline. The CDR3 DNA is TGTGCCAGCAGTTTGAAGCCGAACACTGAAGCTTTCTTT. It encodes CASSLKPNTEAFF.

The chain links TRBV6-5 to TRBJ1-2; TRBD1 matches 9 bases. This CDR3 contains 15 residues. Looked up from germline, CDR1 is MNHEY and CDR2 is SVGAGI. V lost 4 bases and J lost 3; bases outside the gene matches: 6. The CDR3 DNA reads as TGTGCCAGCAGTTCTAAACAGGGGGCGGACTATGGCTACACCTTC. Amino acids: CASSSKQGADYGYTF.

The V call is TRBV7-9, the J call TRBJ1-2, with 8 bases identical to TRBD1. The germline gives CDR1 SEHNR, CDR2 FQNEAQ (reference sequence). CDR3 length: 13 residues. V was pared by 5 bases and J by 8 bases, with 7 bases of the junction left unmatched. CDR3 residues: CASSATGGGGYTF. The CDR3 nucleotides read TGTGCCAGCAGCGCCACAGGGGGAGGCGGCTACACCTTC.

The rearrangement links TRBV7-3 to TRBJ1-2; 8 bases are a match to TRBD1. This CDR3 region has 15 residues. Germline V CDR1 and CDR2: SGHTA, FQGTGA. The J segment lost 9 bases and the V segment lost 1 base, leaving 10 bases of the junction unmatched. In nucleotides, the CDR3 is TGTGCCAGCAGCTTAATGCCAGGGGGCGACCCCAGCTACACCTTC. Its translation is CASSLMPGGDPSYTF.

The chain carries TRBV29-1 and TRBJ1-1, with D unclear. Germline V gene lookup returns CDR1 SQVTM and CDR2 ANQGSEA. Trimming stripped 3 bases from V and 4 bases from J, with 12 bases between. The CDR3 has 13 amino acids. The CDR3 reads CSVETTSGTEAFF. In DNA form, the CDR3 reads TGCAGCGTTGAGACCACCTCGGGCACTGAAGCTTTCTTT. Using reference TRBV29-1 and TRBJ1-1 for the parts outside the CDR3, the full variable domain is SAVISQKPSRDICQRGTSLTIQCQVDSQVTMMFWYRQQPGQSLTLIATANQGSEATYESGFVIDKFPISRPNLTFSTLTVSNMSPEDSSIYLCSVETTSGTEAFFGQGTRLTVV.

This chain connects TRBV19 to TRBJ1-1, with D possibly matching TRBD1 (6 bases). Deletions cut 5 bases from V and 10 bases from J, with 20 bases between. This CDR3 has 14 residues. In germline, CDR1 is LNHDA, CDR2 SQIVND (reference sequence). CDR3 loop: CASSLTGQKTPAFF. In DNA, the CDR3 is TGTGCCAGTAGTTTAACGGGACAAAAAACCCCAGCTTTCTTT. The full variable domain, with the rest looked up from reference TRBV19 and TRBJ1-1, is DGGITQSPKYLFRKEGQNVTLSCEQNLNHDAMYWYRQDPGQGLRLIYYSQIVNDFQKGDIAEGYSVSREKKESFPLTVTSAQKNPTAFYLCASSLTGQKTPAFFGQGTRLTVV.

V is TRBV28 and J is TRBJ1-2; perhaps TRBD1 as D (5 bases). The V gene's germline CDR1 is MDHEN and CDR2 SYDVKM. The V gene lost 6 bases and the J gene lost 8 bases, with 16 bases spanning the gap. The CDR3 length is 13 residues. Written as DNA, the CDR3 is TGTGCCAGCAGCCCGAACAGGTCCAAAGGCTACACCTTC. Its protein is CASSPNRSKGYTF.

The chain carries TRBV7-9 and TRBJ2-1, with TRBD1 matching 7 bases. This CDR3 is 14 amino acids long. The ends lost 4 bases at V and 5 bases at J; junction bases unmatched: 5. In germline, CDR1 is SEHNR, CDR2 FQNEAQ (reference sequence). The CDR3 region has the DNA TGTGCCAGCAGCTACGACAGGGCTGACAATGAGCAGTTCTTC. It is translated as CASSYDRADNEQFF.

The CDR3 spells CASSAGLANEQFF. The CDR3 bases are TGCGCCAGCAGCGCGGGACTAGCGAATGAGCAGTTCTTC. The chain combines TRBV5-1 with TRBJ2-1; 10 bases align to TRBD2. The CDR3 has 13 amino acids. Germline lookup yields CDR1 SGHRS and CDR2 YFSETQ. V lost 4 bases to trimming and J lost 7 bases; unmatched junction nucleotides: 2.

The genes are TRBV6-5 and TRBJ1-2; 9 bases match TRBD1. Germline trimming cut 0 bases from V and 6 bases from J; bases unmatched to any gene: 2. The CDR3 covers 14 residues. Germline assignment: CDR1 MNHEY and CDR2 SVGAGI. CDR3 nucleotide sequence: TGTGCCAGCAGTTACTCACAGGGGGCAGATGGCTACACCTTC. The encoded protein is CASSYSQGADGYTF.

The chain is built from TRBV24-1 and TRBJ1-2, with TRBD1 matching 7 bases. The CDR3 has 18 amino acids. After removal of 4 bases from V and 4 bases from J, the junction contained 17 bases not matched to a gene. CDR1 and CDR2 (germline): KGHDR, SFDVKD. DNA for the CDR3: TGTGCCACCAGTGACCCAACCCTCCCGACAGGGCTGGGCTATGGCTACACCTTC. It translates to CATSDPTLPTGLGYGYTF.

The chain couples TRBV5-1 to TRBJ1-2; TRBD1 aligns across 12 bases. CDR1 and CDR2 from the germline V gene are SGHRS and YFSETQ. The CDR3 loop spans 14 amino acids. V lost 4 bases and J lost 7; bases outside the gene matches: 5. DNA of the CDR3: TGCGCCAGCAGCCGGGGGACAGGGGGCACTGGCTACACCTTC. Its translation is CASSRGTGGTGYTF.

V is TRBV30 and J is TRBJ1-2, with D tentatively TRBD1 (6 bases). The CDR3 sequence is 17 residues long. Germline V gives CDR1 GTSNPN, CDR2 SVGIG (reference sequence). Trimming removed 4 bases at V and 5 bases at J, with 26 bases between. The chain's CDR3 is CAWTPEPSGQLVYGYTF. CDR3 DNA: TGTGCCTGGACCCCGGAACCATCGGGACAACTCGTTTATGGCTACACCTTC.